This T cell receptor (beta chain) came from a study of CD8+CD57+ T cells in acquired aplastic anemia. Study-wide background: Sorted CD4+ and CD8+ cells gave a mean 3.2 ug DNA, range roughly 0.18 to 30 ug.

CDR3 and TCR beta VDJ profiling relied on genomic DNA as the template. Using its own MiXCR run on the reads, TCRdb lists one record per CDR3 protein. The sample lists some 220,000 distinct CDR3 sequences, about 37% occurring once. This clonotype has a count of ten or more. Source material: sorted CD4+, CD8+, or CD8+CD57+ T cells (not recorded which) from PBMCs. This TCR came from a human donor in good health, serving as a control.

In DNA, the CDR3 is TGTGCCAGCAGCTTAGGGAGGGACAATGAGCAGTTCTTC. Translated, it gives CASSLGRDNEQFF. The V gene is TRBV7-2, the J gene TRBJ2-1, with D tentatively TRBD2 (6 bases). V was shortened by 1 base and J by 5 bases, with 6 bases between the two germline ends. This CDR3 region has 13 residues. The V gene's germline CDR1 is SGHTA and CDR2 FQGNSA.